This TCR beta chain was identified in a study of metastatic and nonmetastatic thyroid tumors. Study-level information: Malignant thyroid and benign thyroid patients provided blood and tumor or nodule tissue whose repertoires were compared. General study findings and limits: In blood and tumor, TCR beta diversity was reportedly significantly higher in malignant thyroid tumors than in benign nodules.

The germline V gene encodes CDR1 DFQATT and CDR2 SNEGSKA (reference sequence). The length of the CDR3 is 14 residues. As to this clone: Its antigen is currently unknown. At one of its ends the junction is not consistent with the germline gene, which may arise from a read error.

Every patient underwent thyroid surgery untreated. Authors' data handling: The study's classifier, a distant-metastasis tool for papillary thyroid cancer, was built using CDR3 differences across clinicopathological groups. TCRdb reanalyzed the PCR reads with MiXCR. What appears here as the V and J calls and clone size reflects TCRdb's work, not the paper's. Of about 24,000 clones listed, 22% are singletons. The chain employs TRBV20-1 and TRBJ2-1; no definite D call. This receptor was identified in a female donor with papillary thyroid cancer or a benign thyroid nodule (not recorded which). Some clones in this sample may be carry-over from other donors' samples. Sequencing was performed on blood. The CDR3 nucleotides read TGCAGTGCTGTTTCTCCCTGGGGATACAATGCGCAGTGCTTC. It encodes CSAVSPWGYNAQCF.